This T cell receptor beta chain was identified during a study of CD8 T cells in ankylosing spondylitis. In making TCR beta libraries, quantitative 5'-RACE with molecular barcodes was used. TCRdb re-called the 5' RACE reads with MiXCR, one entry per CDR3 protein. This sample has fewer than 550,000 distinct CDR3 sequences; approximately 5.3% occur once, and the top ten carry roughly 3.2%. This clonotype has a count of ten or more. What it recognizes is unknown. CDR1 is LNHNV, CDR2 YYDKDF, per germline (reference sequence). The CDR3 has 13 residues. V was cut by 0 bases and J by 9 bases, with 11 bases left in between. Study-wide results and caveats: Previous work reported some of these motif variants in the synovial fluid and blood of reactive arthritis. One TCR beta motif, made up of fewer than 10 highly homologous variants, appeared characteristic of ankylosing spondylitis blood. Disease-linked clones, CD8+, were relatively rare in peripheral blood.

The receptor's source is a male donor with ankylosing spondylitis. Input material: blood, either unsorted or a sorted T cell fraction (not recorded which). V usage is TRBV15 and J usage is TRBJ2-5; D is undetermined. The DNA of the CDR3 is TGTGCCACCAGCAGAGATCGTGGGTGGGCCCAGTACTTC. This codes for CATSRDRGWAQYF.